The rows below give T cell receptor beta chains drawn from one sample of a study of blood T cell repertoires in COVID-19. The method was immunoSEQ multiplex PCR; TCRdb's version includes in-frame clones alone and lacks a portion of them. The sample carries 150,000 to 250,000 clones, almost 85% recorded once. The sample consisted of peripheral blood. The source is a human donor with acute or convalescent COVID-19. The donor label of this sample is uncertain. Each CDR3 is given with its conserved first and last residue. Fields, in order: J gene, D gene, V gene, clone size, CDR3 DNA, CDR3 protein. D genes are given only for firm matches. Only part of the rows carry a size: once, few, many, or a class if the clone is expanded.

TRBJ2-3,TRBD2,TRBV9,-,TGTGCCAGCAGCGCCGCGGGGGGTACGACAGATACGCAGTATTTT,CASSAAGGTTDTQYF
TRBJ2-3,TRBD2,TRBV5-4,-,TGTGCCAGCAGCGCTGGGACTAGCGGAGCAAGGCCAGATACGCAGTATTTT,CASSAGTSGARPDTQYF
TRBJ1-2,-,TRBV11-2,-,TGTGCCAGCAGCTCGGGAATGGGAGACTATGGCTACACCTTC,CASSSGMGDYGYTF
TRBJ2-5,TRBD2,TRBV3-1/TRBV3-2,-,TGTGCCAGCACCCGTCGGGGGGATCCGGAGACCCAGTACTTC,CASTRRGDPETQYF
TRBJ1-1,-,TRBV6-2/TRBV6-3,once,TGTGCCAGCAGCGTCCCCGCGGGCCGCACTGAAGCTTTCTTT,CASSVPAGRTEAFF
TRBJ2-7,-,TRBV28,once,TGTGCCAGCAGTACCCCCGACAGGAGGACCTACGAGCAGTACTTC,CASSTPDRRTYEQYF
TRBJ2-1,-,TRBV2,-,TGTGCCAGCAGAACCGGACCCGGAGGGAATGAGCAGTTCTTC,CASRTGPGGNEQFF
TRBJ1-2,-,TRBV7-9,-,TGTGCCAGCAGCTCGAGTTTGATGTCCCCCTATGGCTACACCTTC,CASSSSLMSPYGYTF
TRBJ2-3,-,TRBV6-2/TRBV6-3,-,TGTGCCAGCAACCCACGGGACAAAATCACAGATACGCAGTATTTT,CASNPRDKITDTQYF
TRBJ2-1,TRBD2,TRBV15,-,TGTGCCACCAGCAGAGATCAGCTGGCGGGAGGGCTGAACAATGAGCAGTTCTTC,CATSRDQLAGGLNNEQFF
TRBJ2-3,TRBD1,TRBV5-4,-,TGTGCCAGCAGCGGCGGGACAGGGAACACAGATACGCAGTATTTT,CASSGGTGNTDTQYF
TRBJ2-2,-,TRBV28,-,TGTGCCAGCAGTTTATGGAGCCGCCAGGACACCGGGGAGCTGTTTTTT,CASSLWSRQDTGELFF
TRBJ2-2,-,TRBV6-6,-,TGTGCCAGCGGGTCGGCTAGTTACTCCGGGGAGCTGTTTTTT,CASGSASYSGELFF
TRBJ2-5,-,TRBV7-9,-,TGTGCCGTAGGGGTTGGGGAAGAGACCCAGTACTTC,CAVGVGEETQYF
TRBJ2-7,-,TRBV10-3,-,TGTGCCATCAGTGAGTCTGGCGGGGCCCTCTACGAGCAGTACTTC,CAISESGGALYEQYF
TRBJ1-5,-,TRBV12-3/TRBV12-4,-,TGTGCCAGCAGTTTACAGGGGCAGCCCCAGCATTTT,CASSLQGQPQHF
TRBJ1-2,-,TRBV28,-,TGTGCCAGCAGTATTACTTTCCCAGGGGCCTCCTATGGCTACACCTTC,CASSITFPGASYGYTF
TRBJ2-7,TRBD1,TRBV3-1/TRBV3-2,-,TGTGCCAGCAGCCAACCAAGACGGACAGGGCAGCCCTACGAGCAGTACTTC,CASSQPRRTGQPYEQYF
TRBJ1-1,TRBD1,TRBV10-3,few,TGTGCCATCAGTCGGACAGGGGGGAACACTGAAGCTTTCTTT,CAISRTGGNTEAFF
TRBJ2-3,-,TRBV19,-,TGTGCCAGTAAAACCACTATGAGCACAGATACGCAGTATTTT,CASKTTMSTDTQYF
TRBJ1-1,-,TRBV5-1,-,TGCGCCAGCAGCTTGACCGGGGTCTTCACTGAAGCTTTCTTT,CASSLTGVFTEAFF
TRBJ2-1,TRBD2,TRBV18,once,TGTGCCAGCTCACCACCGAGCGGGGACAATGAGCAGTTCTTC,CASSPPSGDNEQFF